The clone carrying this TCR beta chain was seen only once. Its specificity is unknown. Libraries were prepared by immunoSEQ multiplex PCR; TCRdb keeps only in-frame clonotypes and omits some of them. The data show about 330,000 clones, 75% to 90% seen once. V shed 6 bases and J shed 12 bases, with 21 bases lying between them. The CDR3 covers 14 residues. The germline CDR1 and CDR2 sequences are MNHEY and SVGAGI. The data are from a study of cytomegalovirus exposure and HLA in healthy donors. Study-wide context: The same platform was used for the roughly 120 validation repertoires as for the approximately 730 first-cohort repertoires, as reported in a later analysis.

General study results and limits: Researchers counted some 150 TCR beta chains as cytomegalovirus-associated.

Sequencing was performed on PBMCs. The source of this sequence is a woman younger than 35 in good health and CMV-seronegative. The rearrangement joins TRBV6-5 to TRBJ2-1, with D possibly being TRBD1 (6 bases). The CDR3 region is CASSRTKDSFLQFF. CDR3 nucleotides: TGTGCCAGCAGCCGAACGAAGGACAGTTTTTTGCAGTTCTTC.